This passage covers 20 T cell receptor beta chains from one sample sequenced in a study of CD8 T cells in ankylosing spondylitis. MiXCR, run by TCRdb on the 5' RACE reads, gives a single entry per CDR3 protein. The table has around 890,000 distinct CDR3 sequences, about 11% seen once. The antigens of these receptors remain unknown. Study-level points and caveats: Made up of 7 to 9 highly homologous variants, a TCR beta motif appeared characteristic of ankylosing spondylitis blood.

The sample was blood, either unsorted or a sorted T cell fraction (not recorded which). The receptor set was obtained from a male donor with ankylosing spondylitis.

This clonotype came up many times. The chain couples TRBV29-1 to TRBJ2-5; 8 bases line up with TRBD1. The germline V gene encodes CDR1 SQVTM and CDR2 ANQGSEA. The CDR3 has 12 amino acids. The V gene end was trimmed by 7 bases and the J gene end by 4 bases; junction bases not matched to a gene: 5. Here the CDR3 reads CSALTGVETQYF. For the CDR3, the DNA is TGCAGCGCATTGACAGGGGTAGAGACCCAGTACTTC.

This clonotype was counted between two and nine times. This sequence joins TRBV20-1 and TRBJ2-7; D gene unclear. Germline CDR1 is DFQATT and CDR2 is SNEGSKA (reference sequence). Trimming took off 4 bases at V and 7 bases at J, with 17 bases between the two ends. The length of the CDR3 is 13 residues. CDR3: CSATVLLYEEQYF. The DNA of the CDR3 is TGCAGTGCTACGGTACTGCTATACGAGGAGCAGTACTTC.

This clonotype was found many times. Here the CDR3 reads CSGTGGAETQYF. The CDR3 nucleotides read TGCAGCGGAACAGGGGGCGCGGAGACCCAGTACTTC. The rearrangement uses TRBV29-1 and TRBJ2-5; TRBD1 matches at 9 bases. The CDR3 is 12 amino acids. The ends lost 7 bases at V and 5 bases at J; junction bases unmatched: 5. CDR1 is SQVTM and CDR2 is ANQGSEA in the germline V gene.

This clonotype was counted only a few times. CDR3 nucleotides: TGTGCCAGCAGTTACGGACATTATAGCAATCAGCCCCAGCATTTT. This gives the protein CASSYGHYSNQPQHF. V usage is TRBV6-5 and J usage is TRBJ1-5, with D possibly TRBD1 on 5 matching bases. Germline loops: CDR1 MNHEY, CDR2 SVGAGI. The V gene lost 2 bases and the J gene lost 0 bases, with 8 bases spanning the gap. This CDR3 region has 15 residues.

CDR3 in DNA: TGCAGTGCTCCTAGGACAGGGGGCGAGACTGAAGCTTTCTTT. Amino acid sequence: CSAPRTGGETEAFF. The V and J genes are TRBV20-1 and TRBJ1-1; 11 nucleotides match TRBD1. CDR3 length: 14 residues. The germline V gene encodes CDR1 DFQATT and CDR2 SNEGSKA (reference sequence). J gave up 5 bases and V 5 bases, and 7 bases lay outside the gene matches.

The chain links TRBV3-1 to TRBJ2-1, with a tentative D call TRBD2 (6 bases). Trimming pared 0 bases from V and 5 bases from J, leaving 14 bases between. The CDR3 consists of 16 residues. Germline-derived CDR1 and CDR2 are LGHDT and YNNKEL (reference sequence). The CDR3 here is CASSQEKLAQNNEQFF. The CDR3 DNA reads TGTGCCAGCAGCCAAGAGAAACTAGCTCAGAACAATGAGCAGTTCTTC.

This clonotype was seen ten or more times. The rearrangement links TRBV29-1 to TRBJ1-1; D unresolved. Germline assignment: CDR1 SQVTM and CDR2 ANQGSEA. V lost 6 bases, J lost 0 bases, and 11 bases lay in between. The CDR3 has 13 amino acids. The CDR3 spells CSVGLSMNTEAFF. DNA for the CDR3: TGCAGCGTCGGACTATCAATGAACACTGAAGCTTTCTTT.

This clonotype was counted ten times or more. The rearrangement joins TRBV9 to TRBJ2-7; D is uncertain. Trimming shortened V by 0 bases and J by 6 bases, and 13 bases separated the two germline ends. CDR1 and CDR2 from the germline V gene are SGDLS and YYNGEE. CDR3 size: 14 residues. In DNA, the CDR3 is TGTGCCAGCAGCGTAGGCAATACCAACGGCGAGCAGTACTTC. It translates to CASSVGNTNGEQYF.

V is TRBV7-2 and J is TRBJ2-7, with 10 bases that match TRBD1. The CDR3 length is 14 residues. The trim removed 3 bases at V and 6 bases at J, leaving 5 bases unmatched. The germline CDR1 and CDR2 sequences are SGHTA and FQGNSA. CDR3 in amino acids: CASSFQTGGAEQYF. In nucleotides, the CDR3 is TGTGCCAGCAGCTTTCAGACAGGGGGCGCCGAGCAGTACTTC.

The gene calls are TRBV18 and TRBJ1-2, with TRBD1 as a possible D gene (6 bases). The CDR3 is 15 residues long. Germline V gene sequence: CDR1 KGHSH, CDR2 LQKENI. Trimming pared 0 bases from V and 3 bases from J, leaving 11 bases between. CDR3 sequence: CASSPPGHRDYGYTF. In DNA, the CDR3 is TGTGCCAGCTCACCACCGGGACACAGGGACTATGGCTACACCTTC.

The chain is built from TRBV20-1 and TRBJ2-3; TRBD2 agrees at 10 bases. This CDR3 comprises 12 residues. The germline CDR1 and CDR2 sequences are DFQATT and SNEGSKA (reference sequence). Losses at the gene ends were 3 bases for V and 13 bases for J; bases not matched to a gene: 7. CDR3 protein: CSASPLAGVEYF. In nucleotides, the CDR3 is TGCAGTGCTAGCCCCCTAGCGGGAGTGGAGTATTTT.

The chain combines TRBV4-3 with TRBJ2-3; D possibly matches TRBD1 or TRBD2 (5 bases each). Per germline, CDR1 LGHNA and CDR2 YSLEER. CDR3 size: 13 residues. In nucleotides, the CDR3 is TGCGCTGCTTCCGGGACGATCACAGATACGCAGTATTTT. Protein sequence: CAASGTITDTQYF.

This CDR3 is CSVAGTVVGAFF. CDR3 in DNA: TGCAGCGTTGCCGGGACGGTCGTCGGCGCTTTCTTT. V and J are TRBV29-1 and TRBJ1-1; maybe TRBD1 (5 bases). Trimming pared 4 bases from V and 11 bases from J, leaving 17 bases between. CDR3 length equals 12 residues. The V gene's germline CDR1 is SQVTM and CDR2 ANQGSEA.

The chain joins TRBV11-2 to TRBJ2-1, with 10 bases that match TRBD2. Germline CDR1 and CDR2: SGHAT and FQNNGV. The CDR3 has 18 residues. With 0 bases clipped from V and 7 bases from J, the junction kept 12 bases outside the gene matches. CDR3 DNA sequence: TGTGCCAGCAGCTTAGAGGTAGCGGGAGGTCGCCCTGGAAATGAGCAGTTCTTC. It specifies CASSLEVAGGRPGNEQFF.

This clonotype was counted between two and nine times. This chain connects TRBV5-1 to TRBJ2-7; 10 nucleotides match TRBD2. CDR1 is SGHRS and CDR2 is YFSETQ in the germline V gene. Trimming at V came to 4 bases and at J to 5 bases, leaving 9 bases not matched to a gene. The length of the CDR3 is 15 residues. This CDR3 is CASSASGSLINEQYF. The CDR3 DNA reads TGCGCCAGCAGCGCTAGCGGGAGCTTGATAAACGAGCAGTACTTC. The whole variable domain, filled in from reference TRBV5-1 and TRBJ2-7, reads KAGVTQTPRYLIKTRGQQVTLSCSPISGHRSVSWYQQTPGQGLQFLFEYFSETQRNKGNFPGRFSGRQFSNSRSEMNVSTLELGDSALYLCASSASGSLINEQYFGPGTRLTVT.

This clonotype was counted many times. The rearrangement joins TRBV7-6 to TRBJ2-7, with D possibly being TRBD2 (6 bases). V lost 1 base and J lost 3, with 13 bases in between. Germline CDR1 is SGHVS and CDR2 is FNYEAQ. This CDR3 is built from 15 residues. CDR3 sequence: CASSLEEGIGYEQYF. The CDR3 DNA follows: TGTGCCAGCAGCTTAGAGGAGGGTATCGGCTACGAGCAGTACTTC.

Notes on this clonotype: The junction departs from germline at one end; a sequencing error may be responsible. This chain connects TRBV7-7 to TRBJ2-1; 7 bases line up with TRBD2. This CDR3 is 13 amino acids long. In germline, CDR1 is SSHAT, CDR2 FNYEAQ (reference sequence). This CDR3 is CASSSGLVGEQFF. The CDR3 DNA sequence: TGTGCTAGCAGCTCAGGACTAGTCGGTGAGCAGTTCTTC.

This clonotype was observed at least ten times. CDR3 loop: CSARPERPYSNQPQHF. DNA for the CDR3: TGCAGTGCCAGACCCGAGCGTCCTTATAGCAATCAGCCCCAGCATTTT. The chain employs TRBV20-1 and TRBJ1-5; D remains unclear. Germline lookup yields CDR1 DFQATT and CDR2 SNEGSKA (reference sequence). Trimming pared 6 bases from V and 0 bases from J, leaving 18 bases between. The CDR3 consists of 16 residues.

This clonotype showed up many times. The V call is TRBV7-6, the J call TRBJ2-1; TRBD1 aligns across 12 bases. CDR1 and CDR2 (germline): SGHVS, FNYEAQ. The CDR3 consists of 16 residues. J lost 7 bases, V lost 1 base, and 5 bases had no gene match. CDR3 amino acids: CASSLGGQGAGNEQFF. In DNA, the CDR3 is TGTGCCAGCAGCTTAGGGGGACAGGGGGCTGGGAATGAGCAGTTCTTC.

This clonotype was seen a handful of times. V usage is TRBV18 and J usage is TRBJ2-7; tentatively, D is TRBD1 (6 bases). This CDR3 has 16 amino acids. The germline V and J ends were trimmed by 3 bases and 2 bases, with 17 bases remaining between them. CDR1 and CDR2 from the germline V gene are KGHSH and LQKENI. CDR3 DNA sequence: TGTGCCAGCTCACCGGTGAACGGACAGAGTACCTACGAGCAGTACTTC. Its protein is CASSPVNGQSTYEQYF. Complete variable domain (other parts from reference TRBV18 and TRBJ2-7): NAGVMQNPRHLVRRRGQEARLRCSPMKGHSHVYWYRQLPEEGLKFMVYLQKENIIDESGMPKERFSAEFPKEGPSILRIQQVVRGDSAAYFCASSPVNGQSTYEQYFGPGTRLTVT.